The 24 T cell receptor beta chains in this list originate from one sample, sequenced in a study of blood T cells in healthy people across ages. For the second PCR, which ran for roughly 6 to 11 cycles, a sample-barcoded 5' primer and a J-beta primer mix were used. TCRdb passed the 5' RACE reads through MiXCR, listing each CDR3 protein once. The sample consists of roughly 700,000 distinct CDR3 sequences, approximately 30% of them appearing once. Material for sequencing was blood. The receptors stem from a woman older than 75 in good health.

This clonotype was seen many times. The chain combines TRBV28 with TRBJ2-3, with 7 bases fitting TRBD2. This CDR3 region has 14 residues. V dropped 5 bases and J dropped 5; count of bases not matched to a gene: 7. Germline V gene lookup returns CDR1 MDHEN and CDR2 SYDVKM. The CDR3 sequence is CASSPAGEGDTQYF. The CDR3 DNA is TGTGCCAGCAGTCCCGCGGGGGAGGGAGATACGCAGTATTTT.

This clonotype was observed a handful of times. J is TRBJ2-2 and V is TRBV7-2, with a possible D match to TRBD2 (6 bases). CDR3 length: 16 amino acids. V lost 5 bases, J lost 7 bases, and 20 bases lay in between. Per the germline V gene, CDR1 is SGHTA and CDR2 is FQGNSA. The CDR3 is CASSLRRGRWDGELFF. In DNA form, the CDR3 reads TGTGCCAGCAGCCTTCGGCGGGGCCGCTGGGACGGGGAGCTGTTTTTT. The whole variable domain, filled in from reference TRBV7-2 and TRBJ2-2, reads GAGVSQSPSNKVTEKGKDVELRCDPISGHTALYWYRQSLGQGLEFLIYFQGNSAPDKSGLPSDRFSAERTGGSVSTLTIQRTQQEDSAVYLCASSLRRGRWDGELFFGEGSRLTVL.

This clonotype was picked up a small number of times. The genes are TRBV5-1 and TRBJ1-4; maybe TRBD1 (5 bases). The CDR3 extends over 13 amino acids. Germline CDR1 is SGHRS and CDR2 is YFSETQ. V was clipped by 4 bases and J by 4 bases, with 8 bases between them. CDR3 sequence (DNA): TGCGCCAGCAGCAGGGACGGTAATGAAAAACTGTTTTTT. Its protein is CASSRDGNEKLFF.

This chain links TRBV5-1 with TRBJ2-5; TRBD2 agrees at 7 bases. The assigned J gene may be wrong: the sequence end matches TRBJ2-7 better. The CDR3 runs 13 residues. Germline V CDR1 and CDR2: SGHRS, YFSETQ. The CDR3 region has the DNA TGCGCCAGCAGCCACAGCGGGGCCCACGAGCAGTACTTC. It translates to CASSHSGAHEQYF.

The rearrangement links TRBV7-3 to TRBJ2-3, with D perhaps TRBD1 or TRBD2 (6 bases each). The length of the CDR3 is 16 residues. CDR1 SGHTA and CDR2 FQGTGA come from the germline V gene. The V end lost 1 base, the J end lost 2 bases, and 13 bases lay between the germline ends. This chain's CDR3 is CASSLNGGLLTDTQYF. The CDR3, as DNA: TGTGCCAGCAGCTTAAACGGGGGCCTACTCACAGATACGCAGTATTTT.

This clonotype was seen only a few times. J is TRBJ2-3 and V is TRBV6-1; 9 positions match TRBD1. V trimming: 2 bases; J trimming: 6 bases; junction bases outside the gene matches: 6. The CDR3 totals 15 residues. In germline, CDR1 is MNHNS, CDR2 SASEGT. The CDR3 region is CASSERTGVSDTQYF. The CDR3 bases are TGTGCCAGCAGTGAAAGGACAGGGGTTAGCGATACGCAGTATTTT.

This clonotype was seen repeatedly, ten times or more. The chain links TRBV20-1 to TRBJ2-1, with D possibly matching TRBD1 (6 bases). The CDR3 covers 17 residues. Deletions cut 1 base from V and 7 bases from J, with 23 bases between. The germline V gene encodes CDR1 DFQATT and CDR2 SNEGSKA (reference sequence). The CDR3: CSARGSRGTVGGNEQFF. In nucleotides, the CDR3 is TGCAGTGCTAGAGGGAGCCGGGGTACGGTAGGGGGAAATGAGCAGTTCTTC.

This clonotype was seen repeatedly, ten times or more. This chain links TRBV12-3 or TRBV12-4 with TRBJ2-5, with D possibly matching TRBD1 (5 bases). The ends were cut back, 2 bases at V and 3 bases at J, with 13 bases in the middle. The CDR3 is 15 amino acids. The CDR3 DNA reads TGTGCCAGCAGTTTAATGGGGCTAGAAAAAGAGACCCAGTACTTC. It yields the protein CASSLMGLEKETQYF.

This clonotype was counted many times. The V and J genes are TRBV27 and TRBJ2-1; D not certain. The CDR3 has 16 amino acids. Trimming took off 6 bases at V and 3 bases at J, with 18 bases between the two ends. The germline gives CDR1 MNHEY, CDR2 SMNVEV (reference sequence). Here the CDR3 DNA reads TGTGCCAGCAGCTCATCCGTCGTGAGAGTCTACAATGAGCAGTTCTTC. Amino acid sequence: CASSSSVVRVYNEQFF.

This rearrangement joins TRBV2 to TRBJ1-2; D is ambiguous. Germline loops: CDR1 SNHLY, CDR2 FYNNEI. The CDR3 spans 13 residues. V was clipped by 8 bases and J by 4 bases, with 14 bases between them. In DNA, the CDR3 is TGTGCCAGCGCCCCGGGGATGGGCTATGGCTACACCTTC. Residues: CASAPGMGYGYTF.

The V call is TRBV7-3, the J call TRBJ2-1, with 8 bases that match TRBD2. Germline CDR1 reads SGHTA; CDR2 reads FQGTGA. CDR3 length equals 17 residues. The V and J ends lost 1 base and 0 bases, in that order; junction bases with no gene match: 5. The CDR3 DNA follows: TGTGCCAGCAGCTTAATCGCCGGGACTAGCTCCTACAATGAGCAGTTCTTC. It encodes CASSLIAGTSSYNEQFF. The full variable domain, completed using reference TRBV7-3 and TRBJ2-1, is GAGVSQTPSNKVTEKGKYVELRCDPISGHTALYWYRQSLGQGPEFLIYFQGTGAADDSGLPNDRFFAVRPEGSVSTLKIQRTERGDSAVYLCASSLIAGTSSYNEQFFGPGTRLTVL.

V is TRBV27 and J is TRBJ2-7; no definite D call. The CDR3 has 13 amino acids. Per the germline V gene, CDR1 is MNHEY and CDR2 is SMNVEV (reference sequence). V gave up 8 bases and J gave up 0 bases, with 11 bases separating them. CDR3 coding DNA: TGTGCCAGCGGGCGTTTGAGCTCCTACGAGCAGTACTTC. It translates to CASGRLSSYEQYF.

This clonotype was seen just once. The genes are TRBV7-2 and TRBJ2-1, with TRBD2 identical over 8 bases. Trimming cost V 5 bases and J 2 bases; bases outside gene matches: 5. The germline gives CDR1 SGHTA, CDR2 FQGNSA. The CDR3 spans 15 residues. DNA of the CDR3: TGTGCCAGCAGCCCGGGACTAGGGACCTACAATGAGCAGTTCTTC. It is translated as CASSPGLGTYNEQFF.

This clonotype was seen ten or more times. This chain links TRBV12-3 or TRBV12-4 with TRBJ1-2; possible D gene TRBD1, 5 bases. The CDR3 length is 14 residues. Trimming pared 7 bases from V and 3 bases from J, leaving 15 bases between. CDR3: CASTTGWGHYGYTF. The CDR3 nucleotides read TGTGCCAGCACTACTGGGTGGGGCCACTATGGCTACACCTTC.

Of note for this clonotype: The junction departs from the called germline gene at one end, perhaps through a read error. The chain uses TRBV7-2 and TRBJ2-7, with a tentative D call TRBD2 (6 bases). The CDR3 loop spans 15 amino acids. Per the germline V gene, CDR1 is SGHTA and CDR2 is FQGNSA. Here the CDR3 reads CASSVAAQAIYEQYF. The CDR3, as DNA: TGTGCCAGCAGCGTAGCGGCACAGGCGATTTACGAGCAGTACTTC.

The genes are TRBV7-2 and TRBJ2-5, with D perhaps matching TRBD2 (6 bases). TRBJ2-7 explains the end of the DNA better; the J call may be wrong. The CDR3 is 15 residues long. From germline, CDR1 is SGHTA and CDR2 FQGNSA. The CDR3 DNA is TGTGCCAGCAGCGGGACGTCCGGGGGATACCACGAGCAGTACTTC. Amino acid sequence: CASSGTSGGYHEQYF.

This clonotype has ten or more counts. The J gene is TRBJ2-5, the V gene TRBV5-4, with D perhaps TRBD2 (8 bases). With 3 bases removed from V and 2 bases from J, the gap between germline ends came to 14 bases. The CDR3 runs to 15 residues. Germline V lookup: CDR1 SGHNT, CDR2 YYREEE (reference sequence). CDR3 bases: TGTGCCAGCAGCTGGGGACAGCGGGGGCAAGAGACCCAGTACTTC. Its protein product is CASSWGQRGQETQYF.

This clonotype came up many times. This may be a read error: a much more frequent sequence differs by one nucleotide. The V gene is TRBV20-1, the J gene TRBJ2-5; D gene ambiguous. The CDR3 spans 11 residues. Germline V gene data show CDR1 as DFQATT and CDR2 as SNEGSKA (reference sequence). The CDR3 reads CRARRQETQYF. The CDR3 nucleotides are TGCAGGGCTAGGCGGCAAGAGACCCAGTACTTC.

This clonotype was seen ten or more times. The J gene is TRBJ2-5, the V gene TRBV10-3; 11 bases line up with TRBD2. Trimming at V came to 0 bases and at J to 5 bases, leaving 8 bases not matched to a gene. The CDR3 spans 17 residues. Looked up from germline, CDR1 is ENHRY and CDR2 is SYGVKD. The DNA of the CDR3 is TGTGCCATCAGTGAGTCTACTAGCGGGGGTTATGGGGAGACCCAGTACTTC. This sequence encodes CAISESTSGGYGETQYF.

This clonotype was seen more than once but under ten times. The CDR3 protein is CASSPLAGDTQYF. The CDR3 nucleotides are TGTGCCAGCAGCCCTTTAGCGGGAGATACGCAGTATTTT. The chain employs TRBV7-2 and TRBJ2-3; TRBD2 agrees at 7 bases. The V gene's germline CDR1 is SGHTA and CDR2 FQGNSA. Germline trimming cut 5 bases from V and 5 bases from J; bases unmatched to any gene: 4. This CDR3 region has 13 residues.

This clonotype was detected many times. The chain links TRBV4-3 to TRBJ2-1; D remains ambiguous. Germline V gives CDR1 LGHNA, CDR2 YSLEER. Trimming pared 3 bases from V and 9 bases from J, leaving 9 bases between. This CDR3 is built from 12 residues. The CDR3 here is CASSHPGTEQFF. In DNA, the CDR3 is TGCGCCAGCAGCCACCCGGGTACTGAGCAGTTCTTC.

At least ten counts were recorded for this clonotype. The rearrangement links TRBV28 to TRBJ2-3; 9 nucleotides line up with TRBD2. In germline, CDR1 is MDHEN, CDR2 SYDVKM. The CDR3 sequence is 14 residues long. V shed 3 bases, J shed 5 bases, and the junction held 3 bases outside the gene matches. The CDR3 DNA sequence: TGTGCCAGCAGTTTCGGGCGGGGGGGAGATACGCAGTATTTT. Protein product: CASSFGRGGDTQYF.

A note on this clonotype: A read error may account for a junction end that differs from germline. The rearrangement joins TRBV20-1 to TRBJ1-1; 7 positions match TRBD1. The CDR3 consists of 14 residues. In germline, CDR1 is DFQATT, CDR2 SNEGSKA (reference sequence). The CDR3: CSTRAQGGVTEAFF. DNA for the CDR3: TGCAGTACTAGAGCCCAGGGGGGGGTGACTGAAGCTTTCTTT.

Regarding this clonotype: One end of the junction does not line up with germline, which may come from a read error. The genes are TRBV12-3 or TRBV12-4 and TRBJ1-2; 9 positions match TRBD1. The CDR3 contains 13 residues. As DNA, the CDR3 is TGTGCCGGCAGCCCTGGGACAGGGTTGGGCTACACCTTC. It yields the protein CAGSPGTGLGYTF.